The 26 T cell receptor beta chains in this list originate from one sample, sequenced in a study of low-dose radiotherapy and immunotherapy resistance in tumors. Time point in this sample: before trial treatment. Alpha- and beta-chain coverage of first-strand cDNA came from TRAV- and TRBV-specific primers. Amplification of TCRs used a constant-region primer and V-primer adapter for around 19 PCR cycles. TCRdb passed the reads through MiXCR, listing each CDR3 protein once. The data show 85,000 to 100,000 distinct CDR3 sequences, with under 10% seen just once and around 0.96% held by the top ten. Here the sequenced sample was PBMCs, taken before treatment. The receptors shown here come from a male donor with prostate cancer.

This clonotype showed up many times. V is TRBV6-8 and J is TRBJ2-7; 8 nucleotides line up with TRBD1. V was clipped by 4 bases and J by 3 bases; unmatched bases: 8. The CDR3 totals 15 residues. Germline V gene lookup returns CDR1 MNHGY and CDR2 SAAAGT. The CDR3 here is CASSCMGQDGYEQYF. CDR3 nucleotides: TGTGCCAGCAGTTGTATGGGACAGGATGGCTACGAGCAGTACTTC.

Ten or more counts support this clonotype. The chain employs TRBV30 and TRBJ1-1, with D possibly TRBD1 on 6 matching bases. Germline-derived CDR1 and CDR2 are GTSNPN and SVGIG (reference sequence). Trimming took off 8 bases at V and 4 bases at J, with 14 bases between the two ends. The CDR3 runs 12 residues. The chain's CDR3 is CARTGSGTEAFF. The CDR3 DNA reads TGTGCCAGAACAGGGTCCGGCACTGAAGCTTTCTTT.

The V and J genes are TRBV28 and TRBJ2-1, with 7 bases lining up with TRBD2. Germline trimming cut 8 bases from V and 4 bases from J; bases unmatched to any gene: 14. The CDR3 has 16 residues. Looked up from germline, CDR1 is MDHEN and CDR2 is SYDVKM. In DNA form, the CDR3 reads TGTGCCAGCCTGCCGTTTTCCGGGACTAAATACAATGAGCAGTTCTTC. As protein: CASLPFSGTKYNEQFF.

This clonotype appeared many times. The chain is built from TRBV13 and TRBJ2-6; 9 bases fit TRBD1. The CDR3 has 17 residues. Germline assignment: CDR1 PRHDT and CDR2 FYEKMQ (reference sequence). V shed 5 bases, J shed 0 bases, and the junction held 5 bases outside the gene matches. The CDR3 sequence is CASSRGTGSSGANVLTF. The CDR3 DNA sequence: TGTGCCAGCAGCCGAGGGACAGGGAGCTCTGGGGCCAACGTCCTGACTTTC. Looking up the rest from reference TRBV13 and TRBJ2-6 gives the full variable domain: AAGVIQSPRHLIKEKRETATLKCYPIPRHDTVYWYQQGPGQDPQFLISFYEKMQSDKGSIPDRFSAQQFSDYHSELNMSSLELGDSALYFCASSRGTGSSGANVLTFGAGSRLTVL.

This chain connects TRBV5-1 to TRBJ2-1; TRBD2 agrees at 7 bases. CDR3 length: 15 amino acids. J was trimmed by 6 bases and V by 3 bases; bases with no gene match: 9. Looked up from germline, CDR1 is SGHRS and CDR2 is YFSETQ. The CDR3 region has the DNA TGCGCCAGCAGCTCCCGGGGGACTATAGGCAATGAGCAGTTCTTC. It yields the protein CASSSRGTIGNEQFF.

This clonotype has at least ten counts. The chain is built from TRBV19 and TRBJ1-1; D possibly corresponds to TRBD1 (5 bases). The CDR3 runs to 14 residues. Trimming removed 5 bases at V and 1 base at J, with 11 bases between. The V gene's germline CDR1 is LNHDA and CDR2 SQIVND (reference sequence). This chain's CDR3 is CASSPQGPNTEAFF. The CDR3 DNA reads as TGTGCCAGTAGTCCGCAGGGTCCGAACACTGAAGCTTTCTTT. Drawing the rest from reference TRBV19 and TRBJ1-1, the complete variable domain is DGGITQSPKYLFRKEGQNVTLSCEQNLNHDAMYWYRQDPGQGLRLIYYSQIVNDFQKGDIAEGYSVSREKKESFPLTVTSAQKNPTAFYLCASSPQGPNTEAFFGQGTRLTVV.

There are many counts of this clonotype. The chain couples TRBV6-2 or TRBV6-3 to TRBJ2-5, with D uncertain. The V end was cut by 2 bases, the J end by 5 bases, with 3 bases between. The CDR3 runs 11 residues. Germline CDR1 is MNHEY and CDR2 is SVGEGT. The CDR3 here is CASSYLETQYF. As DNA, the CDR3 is TGTGCCAGCAGTTACCTGGAGACCCAGTACTTC.

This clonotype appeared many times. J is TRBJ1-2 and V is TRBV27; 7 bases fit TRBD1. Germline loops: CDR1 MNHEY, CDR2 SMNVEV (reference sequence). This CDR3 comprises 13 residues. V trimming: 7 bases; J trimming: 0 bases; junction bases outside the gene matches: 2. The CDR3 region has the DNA TGTGCCAGCAAAGGGGGCGCTAACTATGGCTACACCTTC. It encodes CASKGGANYGYTF.

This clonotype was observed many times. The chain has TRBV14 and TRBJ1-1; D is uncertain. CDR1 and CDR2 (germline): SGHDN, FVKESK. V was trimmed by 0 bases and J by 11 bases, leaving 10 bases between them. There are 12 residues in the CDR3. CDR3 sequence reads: CASSQDRVVAFF. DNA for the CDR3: TGTGCCAGCAGCCAAGATCGCGTGGTTGCTTTCTTT.

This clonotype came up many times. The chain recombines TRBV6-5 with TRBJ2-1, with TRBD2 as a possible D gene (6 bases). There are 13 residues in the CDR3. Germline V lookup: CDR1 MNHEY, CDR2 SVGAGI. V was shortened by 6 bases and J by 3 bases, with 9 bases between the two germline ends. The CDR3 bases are TGTGCCAGCAGCCGGGGGAACTACAATGAGCAGTTCTTC. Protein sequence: CASSRGNYNEQFF.

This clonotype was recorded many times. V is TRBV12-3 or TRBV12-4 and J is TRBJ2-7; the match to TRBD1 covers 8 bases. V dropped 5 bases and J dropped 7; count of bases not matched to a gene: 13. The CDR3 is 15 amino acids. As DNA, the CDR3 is TGTGCCAGCAGTGTAGGGGACAGGTTGGCTCCGGAGCAGTACTTC. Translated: CASSVGDRLAPEQYF.

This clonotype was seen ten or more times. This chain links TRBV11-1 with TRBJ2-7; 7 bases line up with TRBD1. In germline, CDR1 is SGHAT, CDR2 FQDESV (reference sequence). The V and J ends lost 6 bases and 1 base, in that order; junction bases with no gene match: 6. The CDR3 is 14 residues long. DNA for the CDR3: TGTGCCAGCAGATCCCGGGACAGTTCCTACGAGCAGTACTTC. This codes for CASRSRDSSYEQYF.

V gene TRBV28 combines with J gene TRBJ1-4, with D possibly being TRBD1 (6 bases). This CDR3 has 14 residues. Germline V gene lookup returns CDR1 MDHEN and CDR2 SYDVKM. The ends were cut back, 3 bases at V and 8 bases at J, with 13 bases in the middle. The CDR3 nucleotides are TGTGCCAGCAGTTTTGTACAGGGAAGGGAAAAACTGTTTTTT. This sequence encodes CASSFVQGREKLFF.

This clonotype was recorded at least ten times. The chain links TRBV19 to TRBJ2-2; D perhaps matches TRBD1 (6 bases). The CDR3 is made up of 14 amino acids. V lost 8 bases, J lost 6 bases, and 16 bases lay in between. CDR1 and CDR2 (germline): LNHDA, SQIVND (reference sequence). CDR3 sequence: CASGRQDRPGELFF. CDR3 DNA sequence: TGTGCCAGTGGGAGACAGGATCGCCCCGGGGAGCTGTTTTTT.

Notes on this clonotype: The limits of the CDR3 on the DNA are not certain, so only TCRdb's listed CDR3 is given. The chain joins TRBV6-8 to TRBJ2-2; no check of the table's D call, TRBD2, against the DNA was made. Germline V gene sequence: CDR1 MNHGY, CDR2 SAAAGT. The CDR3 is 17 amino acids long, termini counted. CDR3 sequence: CASREQAGVNTGELFFF.

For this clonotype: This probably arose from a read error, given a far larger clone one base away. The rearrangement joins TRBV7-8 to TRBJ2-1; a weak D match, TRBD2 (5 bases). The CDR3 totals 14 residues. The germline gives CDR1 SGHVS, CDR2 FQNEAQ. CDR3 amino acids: CASSLAGFSGEQFF. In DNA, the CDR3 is TGTGCCAGCAGCCTAGCTGGCTTTAGTGGCGAGCAGTTCTTC.

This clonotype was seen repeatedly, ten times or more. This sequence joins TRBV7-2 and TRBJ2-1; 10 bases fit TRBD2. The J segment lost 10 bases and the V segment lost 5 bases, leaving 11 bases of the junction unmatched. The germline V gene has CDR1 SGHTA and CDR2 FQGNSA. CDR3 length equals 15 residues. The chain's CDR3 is CASSAGLAASQEQFF. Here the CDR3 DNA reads TGTGCCAGCAGCGCCGGACTAGCGGCGAGTCAGGAGCAGTTCTTC.

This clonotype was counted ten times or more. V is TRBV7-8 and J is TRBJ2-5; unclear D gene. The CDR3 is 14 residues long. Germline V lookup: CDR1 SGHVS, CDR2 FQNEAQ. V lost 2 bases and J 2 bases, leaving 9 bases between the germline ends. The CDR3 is CASSLSLIQETQYF. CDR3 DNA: TGTGCCAGCAGCTTAAGCCTTATACAAGAGACCCAGTACTTC.

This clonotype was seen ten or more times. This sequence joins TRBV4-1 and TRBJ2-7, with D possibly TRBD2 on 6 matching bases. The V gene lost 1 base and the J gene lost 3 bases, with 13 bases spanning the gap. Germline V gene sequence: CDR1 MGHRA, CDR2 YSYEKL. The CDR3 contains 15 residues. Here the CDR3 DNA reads TGCGCCAGCAGCCAAGGAGTAGGGACTGGCTACGAGCAGTACTTC. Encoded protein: CASSQGVGTGYEQYF.

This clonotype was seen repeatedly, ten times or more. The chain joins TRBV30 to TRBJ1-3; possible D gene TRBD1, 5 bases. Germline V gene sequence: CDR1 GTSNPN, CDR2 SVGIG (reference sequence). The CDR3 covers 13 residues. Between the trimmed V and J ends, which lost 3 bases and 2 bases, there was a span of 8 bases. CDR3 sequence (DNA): TGTGCCTGGAGACAGGTAGCTGGAAACACCATATATTTT. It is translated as CAWRQVAGNTIYF.

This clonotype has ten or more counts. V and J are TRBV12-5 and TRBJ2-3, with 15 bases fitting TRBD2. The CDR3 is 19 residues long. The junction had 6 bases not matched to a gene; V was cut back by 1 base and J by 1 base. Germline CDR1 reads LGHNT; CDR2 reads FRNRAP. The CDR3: CASGLARTSGREGTDTQYF. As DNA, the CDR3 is TGTGCTAGTGGTTTGGCGAGGACTAGCGGGAGGGAGGGCACAGATACGCAGTATTTT. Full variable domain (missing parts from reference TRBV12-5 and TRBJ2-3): DARVTQTPRHKVTEMGQEVTMRCQPILGHNTVFWYRQTMMQGLELLAYFRNRAPLDDSGMPKDRFSAEMPDATLATLKIQPSEPRDSAVYFCASGLARTSGREGTDTQYFGPGTRLTVL.

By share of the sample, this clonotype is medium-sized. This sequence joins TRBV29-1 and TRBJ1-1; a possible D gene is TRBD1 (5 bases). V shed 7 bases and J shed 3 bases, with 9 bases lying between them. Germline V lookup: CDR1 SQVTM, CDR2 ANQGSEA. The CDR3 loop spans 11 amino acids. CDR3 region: CSGQRDTEAFF. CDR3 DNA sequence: TGCAGCGGACAGAGAGACACTGAAGCTTTCTTT.

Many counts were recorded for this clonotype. CDR3 bases: TGTGCCAGTAGTAAAAGTGGGACTAGCGGGAGAAATGAGCAGTTCTTC. Residues: CASSKSGTSGRNEQFF. The rearrangement links TRBV19 to TRBJ2-1; 14 bases are a match to TRBD2. V lost 4 bases to trimming and J lost 7 bases; unmatched junction nucleotides: 6. Germline CDR1 is LNHDA and CDR2 is SQIVND (reference sequence). The CDR3 has 16 residues.

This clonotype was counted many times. CDR3 coding DNA: TGTGCCAGCGGGACAGGGATAACAGATACGCAGTATTTT. Translated: CASGTGITDTQYF. The genes are TRBV6-6 and TRBJ2-3, with 9 bases fitting TRBD1. J lost 3 bases, V lost 8 bases, and 3 bases had no gene match. Germline CDR1 is MNHNY and CDR2 is SVGAGI (reference sequence). CDR3 length: 13 residues.

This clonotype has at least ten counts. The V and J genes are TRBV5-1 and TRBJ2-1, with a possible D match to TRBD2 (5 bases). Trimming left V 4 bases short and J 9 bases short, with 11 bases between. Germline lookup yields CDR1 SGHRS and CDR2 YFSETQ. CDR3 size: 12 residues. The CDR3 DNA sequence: TGCGCCAGCAGCGAGAACGGAGGTGAGCAGTTCTTC. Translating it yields CASSENGGEQFF.

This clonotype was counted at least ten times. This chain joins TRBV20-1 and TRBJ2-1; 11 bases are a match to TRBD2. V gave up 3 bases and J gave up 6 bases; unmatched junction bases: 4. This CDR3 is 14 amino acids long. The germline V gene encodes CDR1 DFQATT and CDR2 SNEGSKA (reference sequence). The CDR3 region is CSASGSGRANEQFF. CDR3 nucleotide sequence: TGCAGTGCTAGTGGTAGCGGGAGGGCCAATGAGCAGTTCTTC.